This T cell receptor beta chain was found in a study of cytomegalovirus exposure and HLA in healthy donors (dated by TCRdb to 2015 to 2018). About the full investigation: According to an earlier analysis of several hundred of the donors, 150 million to 200 million T cells yielded 90 million to 130 million unique TCR beta sequences and about 300 Gb of sequence data. A later genetic analysis used genome-wide SNP genotypes for about 55% of the 666 donors, treating that subset as a discovery cohort. Rather than using new phenotypic data, the later analysis identified candidate immune exposures from TCR beta sequences and from how often those sequences occurred across donors. Approximately 300 gigabases of sequencing data and 91 million or so unique TCR sequences made up an early release that covered some 640 HLA-typed donors. On average, roughly 250,000 unique TCR beta nucleotide sequences were sequenced per donor among 300 to 500 genotyped donors of the cohort, with 15% to 20% of those sequences being non-productive. Several DR-DQ haplotypes were handled as single units for association and clustering, since linkage in the cohort was strong. All discovery cohort repertoires had been generated using a single sequencing platform. An earlier analysis of 587 of the donors applied high-throughput TCR beta sequencing to assess whether each TCR beta V gene segment acted as functional or pseudogenic. The aim of the study was to test whether cataloging public T cell receptors could identify signatures of past pathogen exposure. Of the roughly 390 genotyped donors, about 80% fell in the genetic ancestry cluster associated with self-reported Caucasian donors. Along with the approximately 700-subject first cohort, a separate validation cohort of around 120 different subjects was used. The T cell repertoires of 666 subjects were profiled by immunosequencing and related to cytomegalovirus serostatus. A later analysis re-examined previously published TCR beta repertoires from hundreds of donors and added high-resolution HLA genotyping to investigate patterns of TCR occurrence. The number of donors typed differed by locus, with about 629-640 for A, B, C, DRB1 and DQB1, over 500 for DQA1, some 570 for DPA1, and around 430 for DPB1. Donor age, sex, ethnicity and CMV serostatus were compiled together with the repertoire data. The study combined high-throughput TCR immunosequencing, statistical association of individual TCRs with disease status, and machine learning to predict cytomegalovirus infection status. Class I and class II HLA loci were covered by the typing at four-digit resolution.

Cut back by 4 bases and 4 bases, the V and J ends lie 20 bases apart. The germline V gene yields LGHNA for CDR1 and YSLEER for CDR2. The CDR3, from cysteine to phenylalanine, totals 17 residues. Only the CDR3 region is kept as DNA, spanning 51 bases read in frame from base 1. Libraries came from the immunoSEQ multiplex PCR assay. For the multiplex PCR, a mixture combining 60 forward primers for TCR Vbeta segments and 13 reverse primers for TCR Jbeta segments was used. Amplification of the CDR3 region of rearranged TCR beta genes was performed with a multiplex PCR assay on genomic DNA. Amplified TCR beta libraries were sequenced as 87-base-pair reads on the Illumina HiSeq System. Per the authors' processing: A later analysis counted tens of millions of unique TCR beta chains across the 670 or so repertoires, and roughly 11 million of these chains were shared by at least two donors. Raw reads were error-corrected and collapsed into unique sequences with a nearest-neighbor algorithm that merged closely related sequences to remove PCR and sequencing errors. CDR3 sequences were aligned to IMGT reference sequences to assign V, D and J gene segments. For a sequence to be retained, a match of at least six nucleotides was required to both a V gene segment and a J gene segment. A rearrangement was called productive if the CDR3 had no stop codons and remained in frame with V and J, and every other rearrangement was called non-productive. Following IMGT convention, CDR3 was defined as the stretch from the second conserved V-encoded cysteine to the conserved J-encoded phenylalanine. The earlier analysis of fewer than 750 of the donors excluded sequences that lacked an unambiguous match to a single V gene segment. In an earlier analysis of 587 of the donors, a V segment was called functional when productive rearrangements were above 56.7%, and segregating when the standard deviation between donors exceeded 5%. A statistical classification framework was built to diagnose cytomegalovirus status from the catalog of TCR beta chain sequences. In a later analysis, TCR nucleotide sequences were compared against IMGT/GENE-DB human TR gene sequences so that V and J genes could be assigned. A later analysis assigned CDR3 sequences and most-parsimonious VDJ recombination scenarios with the TCRdist pipeline. In a later analysis, each TCR beta chain was defined by its CDR3 amino acid sequence together with its V-gene family, and reads without a unique V-gene family were excluded. To address suspected cross-contamination and a sequencing artifact, a later analysis removed under 600 highly shared, low-generation-probability nucleotide sequences. For each public chain, a later analysis derived a clonal expansion index from normalized ranks of inferred template counts within each repertoire. Generation probabilities in a later analysis came from a VDJ recombination model fitted to out-of-frame rearrangements, and those results were checked against IGoR. In a later analysis, hypergeometric tests were used to score TCR-TCR, TCR-HLA and TCR-CMV co-occurrence, with a repertoire-size bias correction applied to TCR pairs. In a later analysis, false discovery rates were estimated by permuting HLA or CMV assignments 20 times. A later analysis grouped co-occurring TCRs with DBSCAN, adding TCRdist sequence similarity when clustering within HLA-allele-positive subsets. Repertoires with fewer than 30,000 or more than 120,000 public chains were left out of co-occurrence clustering, as were several repertoires with anomalous nucleotide sharing. TCRdb provides this immuneACCESS table in a form limited to in-frame rearrangements. Some clones are lacking; in checked studies, under half of them reflect an unresolved V gene, and why the rest are absent is not known. The V and J calls and clone size are taken from that table; D and trimming were inferred from the DNA. The sample table shows fewer than 200,000 clones, and almost 80% are seen once. The ten largest clones represent 1.3% of the sample.

In total, around 600 healthy bone marrow donors made up the cohort. Cohort members were all nominally healthy when sampled, although unrecorded immune exposures were likely present. The donor tested CMV seronegative and was one of the 352 seronegative cohort members. Every donor gave a peripheral blood sample, and the peripheral blood mononuclear cells from that sample were used for TCR beta sequencing. Genomic DNA was extracted from the blood cell samples with the Qiagen DNeasy Blood Extraction Kit. In the case of this clone: Its specific antigen is unknown. Base qualities were left out, and no much larger clone turns up one base away.

The research as a whole found: Correlated functional status among segregating V segments might reflect linkage disequilibrium, but an unknown experimental factor could not be ruled out. It was suggested by the authors that the approach could potentially be generalized to other disease states and immunological phenotypes. A later analysis reported that several top co-occurrence clusters appeared linked to parvovirus B19, influenza, CMV and Epstein-Barr virus. A later analysis associated about 17,000 TCR beta sequences with specific HLA alleles at a false discovery rate of 0.05. Presence/absence analyses assumed roughly uniform sequencing depth across donors, an assumption that may not hold. A cluster of highly shared sequence variants was judged likely to represent a technical artifact of the sequencing pipeline. In both the original and validation cohorts, the classifier was reported to diagnose cytomegalovirus status with high specificity and sensitivity. This cohort had only TCR beta chains sequenced, and the lack of alpha or paired-chain data limited which features could be detected. A later analysis found that TCR association rates varied across HLA loci, with DRB1 alleles showing the most associated TCRs and HLA-C alleles the fewest. A further reported finding was that TCR beta sequences accurately predicted the HLA-A and HLA-B alleles for most subjects in the first cohort. In a later genetic analysis, a missense DCLRE1C variant was associated with V-gene and J-gene trimming of TCR beta chains, and the association was replicated in an independent cohort. Because counts were too low, approximately 18 rarely observed V segments, including chromosome 9 orphons, were excluded from the earlier analysis of several hundred of the donors. Some IMGT-functional V segments, including TRBV6-2 and TRBV6-3, could not be distinguished by the 87-base-pair reads and were therefore excluded. An earlier analysis of approximately 500 of the donors showed that most TCR beta V segments appeared in productive rearrangements either about 87% or about 30% of the time, which broadly matched IMGT annotations. In a later genetic analysis, fewer N-insertions in productive TCRs were reported among donors in an Asian-associated ancestry cluster than the roughly 640-donor mean. In a later analysis, most CMV-associated TCR beta chains were found to appear HLA-restricted, with HLA associations seemingly driven largely by CMV exposure. Assigning TCR associations to individual alleles was difficult when HLA alleles, especially DR and DQ, strongly co-occurred. Most TCR sequences were seen in very few donors, while some public TCRs were found in many individuals. CMV serostatus was the only immune exposure information available for the cohort. A later analysis found that HLA-associated TCR beta chains were more clonally expanded and had lower generation probabilities than equally common non-associated chains. Because some donors lacked HLA typing at each locus, the association tests relied only on the typed subset. A few of the identified cytomegalovirus-associated TCR beta chains were confirmed in vitro to be specific for cytomegalovirus antigens. A total of fewer than 200 TCR beta chains were listed by the study as associated with cytomegalovirus.

The receptor comes from a man aged 25-45 years in good health and CMV-seronegative. Rearrangement joined TRBV4-3 to TRBJ2-1; the D gene is perhaps TRBD1, on 6 matching bases. The sequencing sample was made of PBMCs. CDR3 reads: CASSPRTAPLTYNEQFF. The nucleotides read TGCGCCAGCAGCCCAAGGACAGCCCCCCTAACTTACAATGAGCAGTTCTTC.